These T cell receptor beta chains were read from a single sample in a study of blood T cell repertoires in COVID-19. The table came from immunoSEQ multiplex PCR; TCRdb's copy has only in-frame clones and leaves some out. The sample carries roughly 300,000 clones, around nine tenths recorded once. The source material was peripheral blood. These receptors came from a woman younger than 45 with COVID-19, enrolled during active disease. CDR3s include the opening cysteine and the closing phenylalanine or tryptophan. D genes are given only for firm matches. Size is stated for part of the rows, as once, few or many counts, or as a class when the clone is expanded.

v_gene: TRBV11-2
abundance: NA
len: 15
d_gene: NA
j_gene: TRBJ2-5
CDR3nt: TGTGCCAGCAGCTTACCCTGGGCAGTGGGTGAGACCCAGTACTTC
CDR3aa: CASSLPWAVGETQYF

v_gene: TRBV7-2
abundance: NA
len: 12
d_gene: NA
j_gene: TRBJ2-7
CDR3nt: TGTGCCAGCAGCTTAAACACCTACGAGCAGTACTTC
CDR3aa: CASSLNTYEQYF

v_gene: TRBV20-1
abundance: NA
len: 13
d_gene: NA
j_gene: TRBJ1-1
CDR3nt: TGCAGTGCTAGTACAGTCATTCTCACTGAAGCTTTCTTT
CDR3aa: CSASTVILTEAFF

v_gene: TRBV21-1
abundance: NA
len: 14
d_gene: NA
j_gene: TRBJ2-2
CDR3nt: TGTGCCAGCAAATGGACAGGGAACACCGGGGAGCTGTTTTTT
CDR3aa: CASKWTGNTGELFF

v_gene: TRBV27
abundance: NA
len: 14
d_gene: TRBD2
j_gene: TRBJ2-5
CDR3nt: TGTGCCAGCAGTTTCATAGCGGGAGAGGAGACCCAGTACTTC
CDR3aa: CASSFIAGEETQYF

v_gene: TRBV2
abundance: NA
len: 13
d_gene: NA
j_gene: TRBJ2-7
CDR3nt: TGTGCCAGCAGCCAGACAGGTTTCCCATCCCCGTACTTC
CDR3aa: CASSQTGFPSPYF

v_gene: TRBV18
abundance: NA
len: 15
d_gene: TRBD2
j_gene: TRBJ2-7
CDR3nt: TGTGCCAGCTCACCAGGACTAGCGGTTACCTACGAGCAGTACTTC
CDR3aa: CASSPGLAVTYEQYF

v_gene: TRBV2
abundance: NA
len: 15
d_gene: NA
j_gene: TRBJ1-5
CDR3nt: TGTGCCAGCAGTGAAGCGGCCGCAGGCAATCAGCCCCAGCATTTT
CDR3aa: CASSEAAAGNQPQHF

v_gene: TRBV19
abundance: NA
len: 18
d_gene: TRBD1
j_gene: TRBJ2-3
CDR3nt: TGTGCCAGTAGAAAGGGGACAGGGAGTACGGTTTTGCCAGATACGCAGTATTTT
CDR3aa: CASRKGTGSTVLPDTQYF

v_gene: TRBV7-9
abundance: NA
len: 15
d_gene: TRBD2
j_gene: TRBJ2-3
CDR3nt: TGTGCCAGCAGCCAACTAGCGGGAAGCGGGGATACGCAGTATTTT
CDR3aa: CASSQLAGSGDTQYF

v_gene: TRBV24-1
abundance: NA
len: 13
d_gene: TRBD1
j_gene: TRBJ1-2
CDR3nt: TGTGCCACCAGTTCAGGGGGTCCCTATGGCTACACCTTC
CDR3aa: CATSSGGPYGYTF

v_gene: TRBV6-5
abundance: many
len: 14
d_gene: TRBD2
j_gene: TRBJ2-2
CDR3nt: TGTGCCAGCATTCCAGCGGGGGACACCGGGGAGCTGTTTTTT
CDR3aa: CASIPAGDTGELFF

v_gene: TRBV11-3
abundance: NA
len: 17
d_gene: TRBD1
j_gene: TRBJ1-4
CDR3nt: TGTGCCAGCAGCTCCAACGGACAGGAAGGCCCGTGTGCAAAACTGTTTTTT
CDR3aa: CASSSNGQEGPCAKLFF

v_gene: TRBV27
abundance: NA
len: 18
d_gene: TRBD1
j_gene: TRBJ2-7
CDR3nt: TGTGCCAGCAGTTCACATATGGACCCGGGACAGGGTGCTTACGAGCAGTACTTC
CDR3aa: CASSSHMDPGQGAYEQYF

v_gene: TRBV5-5
abundance: NA
len: 16
d_gene: TRBD2
j_gene: TRBJ2-1
CDR3nt: TGTGCCAGCAGCCAGACCGGACTAGCGGGAGTGAATGAGCAGTTCTTC
CDR3aa: CASSQTGLAGVNEQFF

v_gene: TRBV4-1
abundance: NA
len: 17
d_gene: NA
j_gene: TRBJ1-4
CDR3nt: TGCGCCAGCAGCCAAAGTCCCCCAGGGACAACTAATGAAAAACTGTTTTTT
CDR3aa: CASSQSPPGTTNEKLFF

v_gene: TRBV27
abundance: NA
len: 13
d_gene: TRBD1
j_gene: TRBJ1-1
CDR3nt: TGTGCCACTGGGACAGGGGGAAACACTGAAGCTTTCTTT
CDR3aa: CATGTGGNTEAFF

v_gene: TRBV5-8
abundance: NA
len: 14
d_gene: TRBD1
j_gene: TRBJ1-1
CDR3nt: TGTGCCAGCAGAAAAGGGGACAGACGGACTGAAGCTTTCTTT
CDR3aa: CASRKGDRRTEAFF

v_gene: TRBV7-2
abundance: NA
len: 18
d_gene: TRBD1
j_gene: TRBJ1-5
CDR3nt: TGTGCCAGCAGCCAAGAGGGACAGGGGGCGACTAGCAATCAGCCCCAGCATTTT
CDR3aa: CASSQEGQGATSNQPQHF

v_gene: TRBV5-6
abundance: NA
len: 14
d_gene: TRBD2
j_gene: TRBJ2-7
CDR3nt: TGTGCCAGCAGCGCAGCGGGAGTTTACTACGAGCAGTACTTC
CDR3aa: CASSAAGVYYEQYF

v_gene: TRBV6-6
abundance: NA
len: 12
d_gene: NA
j_gene: TRBJ1-5
CDR3nt: TGTGCCAGCAGATTAAGCAATCAGCCCCAGCATTTT
CDR3aa: CASRLSNQPQHF

v_gene: TRBV9
abundance: NA
len: 14
d_gene: NA
j_gene: TRBJ2-2
CDR3nt: TGTGCCAGCAGCGGTTCAGTGTCCACCGGGGAGCTGTTTTTT
CDR3aa: CASSGSVSTGELFF

v_gene: TRBV27
abundance: NA
len: 14
d_gene: NA
j_gene: TRBJ2-3
CDR3nt: TGTGCCAGCAAATACGGCGGCTACACAGATACGCAGTATTTT
CDR3aa: CASKYGGYTDTQYF

v_gene: TRBV6-1
abundance: NA
len: 16
d_gene: TRBD1
j_gene: TRBJ2-3
CDR3nt: TGTGCCAGCAGTGGGGTGACGGGACAGGGGACAGATACGCAGTATTTT
CDR3aa: CASSGVTGQGTDTQYF